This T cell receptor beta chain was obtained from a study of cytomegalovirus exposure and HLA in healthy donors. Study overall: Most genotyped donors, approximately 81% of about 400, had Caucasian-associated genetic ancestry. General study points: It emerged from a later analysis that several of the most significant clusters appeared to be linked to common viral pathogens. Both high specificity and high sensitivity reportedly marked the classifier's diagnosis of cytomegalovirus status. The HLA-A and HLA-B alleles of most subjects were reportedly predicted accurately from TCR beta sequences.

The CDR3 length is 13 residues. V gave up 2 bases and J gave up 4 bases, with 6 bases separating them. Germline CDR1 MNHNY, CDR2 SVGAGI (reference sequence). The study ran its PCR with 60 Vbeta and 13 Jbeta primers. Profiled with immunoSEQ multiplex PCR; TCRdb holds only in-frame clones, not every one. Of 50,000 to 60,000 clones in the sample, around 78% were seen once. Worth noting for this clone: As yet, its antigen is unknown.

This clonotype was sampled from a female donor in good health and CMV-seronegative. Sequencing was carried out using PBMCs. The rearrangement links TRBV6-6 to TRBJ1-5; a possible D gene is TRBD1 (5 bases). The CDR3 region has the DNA TGTGCCAGCAGTTACGGGGGGAATCAGCCCCAGCATTTT. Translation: CASSYGGNQPQHF.